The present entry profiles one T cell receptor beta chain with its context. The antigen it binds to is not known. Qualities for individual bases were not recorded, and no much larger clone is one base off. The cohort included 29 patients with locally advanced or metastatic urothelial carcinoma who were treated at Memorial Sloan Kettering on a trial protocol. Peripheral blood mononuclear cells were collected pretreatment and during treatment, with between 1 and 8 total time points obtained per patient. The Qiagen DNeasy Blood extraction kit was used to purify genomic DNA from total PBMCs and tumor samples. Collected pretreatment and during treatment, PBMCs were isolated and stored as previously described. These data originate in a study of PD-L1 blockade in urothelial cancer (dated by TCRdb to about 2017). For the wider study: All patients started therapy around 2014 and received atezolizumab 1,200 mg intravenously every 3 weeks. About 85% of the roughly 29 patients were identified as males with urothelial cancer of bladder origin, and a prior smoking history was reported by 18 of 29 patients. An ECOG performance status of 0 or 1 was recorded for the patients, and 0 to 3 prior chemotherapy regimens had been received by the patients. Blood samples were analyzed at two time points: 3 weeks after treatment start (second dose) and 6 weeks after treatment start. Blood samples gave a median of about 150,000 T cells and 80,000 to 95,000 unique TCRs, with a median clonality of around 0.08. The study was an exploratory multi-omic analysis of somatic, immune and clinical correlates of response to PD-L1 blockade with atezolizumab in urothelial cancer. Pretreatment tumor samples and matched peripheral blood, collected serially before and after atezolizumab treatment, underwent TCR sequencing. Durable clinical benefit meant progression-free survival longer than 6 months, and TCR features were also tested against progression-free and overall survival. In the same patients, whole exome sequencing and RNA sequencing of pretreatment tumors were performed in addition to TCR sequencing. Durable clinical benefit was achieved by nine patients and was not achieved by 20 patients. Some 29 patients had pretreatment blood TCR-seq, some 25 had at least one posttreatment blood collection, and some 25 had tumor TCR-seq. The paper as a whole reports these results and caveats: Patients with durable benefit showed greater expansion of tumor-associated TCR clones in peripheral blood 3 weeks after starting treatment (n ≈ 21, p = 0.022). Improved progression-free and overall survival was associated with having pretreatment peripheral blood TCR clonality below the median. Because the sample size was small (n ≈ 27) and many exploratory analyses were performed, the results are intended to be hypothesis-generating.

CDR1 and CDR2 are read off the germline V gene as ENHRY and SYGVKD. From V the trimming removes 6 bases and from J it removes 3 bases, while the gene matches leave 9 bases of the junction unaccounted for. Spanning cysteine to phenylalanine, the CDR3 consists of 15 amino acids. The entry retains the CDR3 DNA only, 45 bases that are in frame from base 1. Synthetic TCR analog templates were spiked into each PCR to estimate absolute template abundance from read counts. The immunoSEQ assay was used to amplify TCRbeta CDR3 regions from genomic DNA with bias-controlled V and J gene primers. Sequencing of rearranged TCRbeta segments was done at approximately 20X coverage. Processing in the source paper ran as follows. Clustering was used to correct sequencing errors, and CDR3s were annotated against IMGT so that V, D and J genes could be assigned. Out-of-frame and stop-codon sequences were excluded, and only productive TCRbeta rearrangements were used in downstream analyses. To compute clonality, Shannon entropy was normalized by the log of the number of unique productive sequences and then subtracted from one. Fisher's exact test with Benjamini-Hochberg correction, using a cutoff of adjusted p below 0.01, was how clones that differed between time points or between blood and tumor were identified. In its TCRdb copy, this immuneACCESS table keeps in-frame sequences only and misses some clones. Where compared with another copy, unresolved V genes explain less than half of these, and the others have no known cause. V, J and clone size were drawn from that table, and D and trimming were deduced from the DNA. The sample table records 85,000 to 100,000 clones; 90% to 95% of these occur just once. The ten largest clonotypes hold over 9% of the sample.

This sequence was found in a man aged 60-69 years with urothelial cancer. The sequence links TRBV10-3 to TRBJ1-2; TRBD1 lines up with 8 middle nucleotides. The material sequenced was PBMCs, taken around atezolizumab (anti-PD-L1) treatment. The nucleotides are TGTGCCATCAGGAGCTCAGGGGGCGCAGACTATGGCTACACCTTC. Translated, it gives CAIRSSGGADYGYTF.